This T cell receptor (beta chain) was recorded in a study of T cell clones after liver transplantation. About the study: Without induction therapy, subjects received standard immunosuppression until 12-24 months post-transplant.

The method was immunoSEQ multiplex PCR; TCRdb's version includes in-frame clones alone and lacks a portion of them. The sample lists around 13,000 clones; roughly 74% were seen once. The TCR originated in a human patient who received a liver transplant. Some T cells could come from the graft donor. Sample: CD8+ T cells from blood, taken at the 22-month timepoint.

CDR3 sequence (DNA): TGTGCCAGCAGTTTTGGACGTTATTATGGCTACACCTTC. This codes for CASSFGRYYGYTF. The V gene is TRBV27, the J gene TRBJ1-2; D call uncertain. Trimming shortened V by 3 bases and J by 5 bases, and 10 bases separated the two germline ends. CDR3 length: 13 amino acids. Germline loops: CDR1 MNHEY, CDR2 SMNVEV (reference sequence).